The 30 T cell receptor beta chains in this list originate from one sample, sequenced in a study of blood T cell repertoires in COVID-19. This table comes from immunoSEQ multiplex PCR, and its TCRdb copy is limited to in-frame clones, with some not included. This sample yields 130,000 to 150,000 clones, of which 80% to 90% are seen a single time; 7% to 9% belongs to the top ten. Sequenced material: peripheral blood. These receptors all come from a human donor with acute or convalescent COVID-19. The donor label of this sample is uncertain.

This clone was counted once. The chain joins TRBV6-5 to TRBJ1-4; 8 bases are shared with TRBD1. V shed 6 bases, J shed 4 bases, and the junction held 4 bases outside the gene matches. Germline-derived CDR1 and CDR2 are MNHEY and SVGAGI. This CDR3 has 14 amino acids. CDR3 in amino acids: CASRTGAFNEKLFF. CDR3 nucleotide sequence: TGTGCCAGCAGGACAGGGGCATTTAATGAAAAACTGTTTTTT.

Comment on this clone: The junction departs from the called germline gene at one end, perhaps through a read error. This rearrangement joins TRBV12-3 or TRBV12-4 to TRBJ1-5; D unresolved. There are 13 residues in the CDR3. The CDR3 nucleotides are TGTGCCACCAGTTCCCACGGGAATCAGCCCCAGCATTTT. It encodes CATSSHGNQPQHF.

This clone has only a few counts. DNA for the CDR3: TGTGCCAGCAGCCCCGGACAGGGTGGCTATGGCTACACCTTC. Amino acid sequence: CASSPGQGGYGYTF. V gene TRBV5-4 combines with J gene TRBJ1-2, with 8 bases that match TRBD1. The length of the CDR3 is 14 residues. The germline gives CDR1 SGHNT, CDR2 YYREEE (reference sequence). J lost 4 bases, V lost 4 bases, and 6 bases had no gene match.

The V call is TRBV6-4, the J call TRBJ2-1, with D perhaps TRBD2 (6 bases). Germline V gene lookup returns CDR1 MRHNA and CDR2 SNTAGT. With 0 bases removed from V and 3 bases from J, the gap between germline ends came to 6 bases. The CDR3 sequence is 14 residues long. The CDR3 DNA sequence: TGTGCCAGCAGTGACTCGGGGGGCTACAATGAGCAGTTCTTC. It translates to CASSDSGGYNEQFF.

The chain carries TRBV6-5 and TRBJ2-4, with D possibly matching TRBD1 (6 bases). This CDR3 has 13 amino acids. From germline, CDR1 is MNHEY and CDR2 SVGAGI. Trimming took off 4 bases at V and 5 bases at J, with 9 bases between the two ends. The DNA for the CDR3 is TGTGCCAGCAGTTCCTGGACAGAAAACATTCAGTACTTC. Its translation: CASSSWTENIQYF.

V is TRBV24-1 and J is TRBJ2-3; 7 positions agree with TRBD2. Per germline, CDR1 KGHDR and CDR2 SFDVKD. The CDR3 has 16 amino acids. With V trimmed by 2 bases and J by 0 bases, 4 bases remained unmatched. The CDR3 sequence: CATSDYSGVSTDTQYF. CDR3 coding DNA: TGTGCCACCAGTGATTACAGCGGGGTGAGCACAGATACGCAGTATTTT.

In its sample, this clone was seen many times. V gene TRBV6-5 combines with J gene TRBJ2-7; tentatively, D is TRBD1 (5 bases). The CDR3 runs 14 residues. V lost 6 bases to trimming and J lost 0 bases, with 12 bases between them. Germline V gene data show CDR1 as MNHEY and CDR2 as SVGAGI. Here the CDR3 DNA reads TGTGCCAGCAGCGCAGCAGGGAACTCCTACGAGCAGTACGTC. This sequence encodes CASSAAGNSYEQYV.

V usage is TRBV7-9 and J usage is TRBJ1-4, with 10 nucleotides matching TRBD1. Germline V gene data show CDR1 as SEHNR and CDR2 as FQNEAQ (reference sequence). V lost 4 bases to trimming and J lost 7 bases; unmatched junction nucleotides: 6. This CDR3 is 15 amino acids long. CDR3 region: CASSSGQGGSEKLFF. For the CDR3, the DNA is TGTGCCAGCAGCTCCGGACAGGGGGGGAGTGAAAAACTGTTTTTT.

In DNA, the CDR3 is TGTGCCAGCAGCCCCAGCTCCTACGAGCAGTACTTC. Amino acid sequence: CASSPSSYEQYF. The chain couples TRBV7-9 to TRBJ2-7; D call uncertain. The V and J ends lost 5 bases and 0 bases respectively, with 5 bases between them. This CDR3 has 12 amino acids. Per germline, CDR1 SEHNR and CDR2 FQNEAQ (reference sequence). Filled out from reference TRBV7-9 and TRBJ2-7, the complete variable domain reads DTGVSQNPRHKITKRGQNVTFRCDPISEHNRLYWYRQTLGQGPEFLTYFQNEAQLEKSRLLSDRFSAERPKGSFSTLEIQRTEQGDSAMYLCASSPSSYEQYFGPGTRLTVT.

The genes are TRBV5-1 and TRBJ1-2, with TRBD1 identical over 7 bases. CDR1 and CDR2 (germline): SGHRS, YFSETQ. Germline trimming cut 3 bases from V and 0 bases from J; bases unmatched to any gene: 2. There are 14 residues in the CDR3. CDR3 amino acids: CASSSGQTNYGYTF. CDR3 nucleotide sequence: TGCGCCAGCAGCTCGGGACAGACTAACTATGGCTACACCTTC. Using reference TRBV5-1 and TRBJ1-2 for the parts outside the CDR3, the full variable domain is KAGVTQTPRYLIKTRGQQVTLSCSPISGHRSVSWYQQTPGQGLQFLFEYFSETQRNKGNFPGRFSGRQFSNSRSEMNVSTLELGDSALYLCASSSGQTNYGYTFGSGTRLTVV.

This sequence joins TRBV12-5 and TRBJ2-6; D unresolved. V was trimmed by 3 bases and J by 0 bases, leaving 6 bases between them. Germline values: CDR1 LGHNT, CDR2 FRNRAP. CDR3 length: 15 amino acids. CDR3 nucleotide sequence: TGTGCTAGTGGTTTCTCGGGCTCTGGGGCCAACGTCCTGACTTTC. It encodes CASGFSGSGANVLTF. Filled out from reference TRBV12-5 and TRBJ2-6, the complete variable domain reads DARVTQTPRHKVTEMGQEVTMRCQPILGHNTVFWYRQTMMQGLELLAYFRNRAPLDDSGMPKDRFSAEMPDATLATLKIQPSEPRDSAVYFCASGFSGSGANVLTFGAGSRLTVL.

The V and J genes are TRBV18 and TRBJ2-5; 8 bases match TRBD1. Germline trimming cut 5 bases from V and 7 bases from J; bases unmatched to any gene: 12. The CDR3 contains 15 residues. CDR1 is KGHSH, CDR2 LQKENI, per germline. The CDR3 sequence: CASSGPGTGGGTQYF. The CDR3 DNA follows: TGTGCCAGCTCAGGGCCGGGGACAGGAGGCGGGACCCAGTACTTC.

The V call is TRBV9, the J call TRBJ1-4, with D unresolved. V lost 0 bases to trimming and J lost 2 bases, with 8 bases between them. CDR1 and CDR2 from the germline V gene are SGDLS and YYNGEE. The CDR3 totals 15 residues. This CDR3 reads CASSVEETTNEKLFF. CDR3 nucleotide sequence: TGTGCCAGCAGCGTAGAGGAGACTACTAATGAAAAACTGTTTTTT.

About this clone itself: The same CDR3 is also encoded by other DNA sequences in this sample. This chain links TRBV2 with TRBJ2-3; 9 bases map to TRBD2. The trim removed 2 bases at V and 1 base at J, leaving 4 bases unmatched. The CDR3 is 16 amino acids. Germline CDR1 SNHLY, CDR2 FYNNEI. CDR3 region: CASSERAGGRTDTQYF. The CDR3 coding sequence is TGTGCCAGCAGTGAACGAGCGGGGGGTCGCACAGATACGCAGTATTTT. The entire variable domain, with the rest obtained from reference TRBV2 and TRBJ2-3, is as follows: EPEVTQTPSHQVTQMGQEVILRCVPISNHLYFYWYRQILGQKVEFLVSFYNNEISEKSEIFDDQFSVERPDGSNFTLKIRSTKLEDSAMYFCASSERAGGRTDTQYFGPGTRLTVL.

The chain is built from TRBV6-5 and TRBJ1-5; 10 nucleotides align to TRBD1. Looked up from germline, CDR1 is MNHEY and CDR2 is SVGAGI. The CDR3 consists of 13 residues. With 5 bases clipped from V and 8 bases from J, the junction kept 3 bases outside the gene matches. The CDR3 DNA follows: TGTGCCAGCAGTCCGACAGGGGGCAAGCCCCAGCATTTT. Its translation: CASSPTGGKPQHF.

J is TRBJ1-2 and V is TRBV9, with 8 bases fitting TRBD1. Germline V CDR1 and CDR2: SGDLS, YYNGEE. This CDR3 has 15 amino acids. J gave up 8 bases and V 5 bases, and 14 bases lay outside the gene matches. The CDR3 nucleotides are TGTGCCAGCAGTGCCCTGGGGACAGGTTATTGGGGCTACACCTTC. This translates into CASSALGTGYWGYTF.

The chain uses TRBV7-2 and TRBJ2-1; TRBD2 matches 12 bases. Germline CDR1 and CDR2: SGHTA and FQGNSA. Trimming cost V 2 bases and J 5 bases; bases outside gene matches: 7. This CDR3 is built from 17 residues. The CDR3 sequence: CASSLRALAGGHNEQFF. DNA of the CDR3: TGTGCCAGCAGCTTAAGGGCCCTAGCGGGGGGGCACAATGAGCAGTTCTTC.

J is TRBJ2-2 and V is TRBV19; 7 bases fit TRBD1. This CDR3 comprises 15 residues. Trimming took 5 bases from V and 2 from J; bases not matched to a gene: 5. Germline V CDR1 and CDR2: LNHDA, SQIVND (reference sequence). The CDR3 sequence: CASSRQGINTGELFF. The CDR3 nucleotides are TGTGCCAGTAGTCGACAGGGTATCAACACCGGGGAGCTGTTTTTT.

CDR3 nucleotide sequence: TGTGCCAGCAGCGAGGGACAGGCTGGCAATCAGCCCCAGCATTTT. Translating gives CASSEGQAGNQPQHF. This chain links TRBV9 with TRBJ1-5; 8 bases are a match to TRBD1. V dropped 3 bases and J dropped 2; count of bases not matched to a gene: 4. This CDR3 has 15 residues. Germline loops: CDR1 SGDLS, CDR2 YYNGEE.

The chain employs TRBV6-5 and TRBJ1-2, with a possible D match to TRBD1 (5 bases). The V and J ends lost 4 bases and 8 bases respectively, with 20 bases between them. CDR1 and CDR2 (germline): MNHEY, SVGAGI. The CDR3 covers 15 residues. CDR3 nucleotides: TGTGCCAGCAGTTCCTCATGGGGGGGAGTGGACGGCTACACCTTC. This codes for CASSSSWGGVDGYTF.

This clone is a singleton in its sample. The rearrangement joins TRBV10-2 to TRBJ1-1, with D tentatively TRBD1 (6 bases). The CDR3 extends over 16 amino acids. V was clipped by 1 base and J by 2 bases, with 14 bases between them. CDR1 and CDR2 (germline): WSHSY, SAAADI. CDR3 sequence reads: CASSELPGHLNTEAFF. The CDR3 bases are TGCGCCAGCAGTGAGTTACCGGGACACCTTAACACTGAAGCTTTCTTT.

This chain joins TRBV11-2 and TRBJ1-5; D not certain. The CDR3 covers 13 residues. Germline V gene data show CDR1 as SGHAT and CDR2 as FQNNGV. Trimming stripped 1 base from V and 6 bases from J, with 7 bases between. The CDR3 region is CASSLGSGQPQHF. CDR3 coding DNA: TGTGCCAGCAGCTTAGGGAGTGGTCAGCCCCAGCATTTT.

The chain has TRBV7-9 and TRBJ2-7, with a tentative D call TRBD2 (6 bases). The germline gives CDR1 SEHNR, CDR2 FQNEAQ (reference sequence). The germline V and J ends were trimmed by 2 bases and 2 bases, with 16 bases remaining between them. CDR3 size: 16 residues. The CDR3 loop reads CASSLSEGRRPYEQYF. CDR3 nucleotides: TGTGCCAGCAGCTTATCGGAGGGGCGTCGCCCCTACGAGCAGTACTTC.

The rearrangement joins TRBV11-2 to TRBJ1-6, with D unresolved. Trimming removed 1 base from V and 14 bases from J, with 12 bases in between. The CDR3 totals 13 residues. CDR1 SGHAT and CDR2 FQNNGV come from the germline V gene. CDR3 in amino acids: CASSLGAPSALHF. In DNA, the CDR3 is TGTGCCAGCAGCTTAGGAGCCCCCTCGGCCCTCCACTTT.

The V gene is TRBV3-1 (or the pseudogene TRBV3-2), the J gene TRBJ2-5, with D hard to call. The germline V gene encodes CDR1 LGHDT and CDR2 YNNKEL (reference sequence). Trimming took 2 bases from V and 7 from J, leaving 11 bases between them. CDR3 size: 13 residues. In nucleotides, the CDR3 is TGTGCCAGCAGCCAATCCGCGGTGGGGACCCAGTACTTC. It is translated as CASSQSAVGTQYF.

The rearrangement links TRBV5-1 to TRBJ2-3; the D gene is possibly TRBD1 (5 bases). The CDR3 length is 14 residues. The germline V gene has CDR1 SGHRS and CDR2 YFSETQ. V was trimmed by 0 bases and J by 2 bases, leaving 7 bases between them. DNA of the CDR3: TGCGCCAGCAGCTTGGCAGGGCCCACAGATACGCAGTATTTT. This sequence encodes CASSLAGPTDTQYF. The variable domain in full, completed from reference TRBV5-1 and TRBJ2-3, reads KAGVTQTPRYLIKTRGQQVTLSCSPISGHRSVSWYQQTPGQGLQFLFEYFSETQRNKGNFPGRFSGRQFSNSRSEMNVSTLELGDSALYLCASSLAGPTDTQYFGPGTRLTVL.

The chain employs TRBV5-8 and TRBJ1-5; maybe TRBD1 (5 bases). The CDR3 runs to 14 residues. Germline CDR1 is SGHTS and CDR2 is YDEGEE. The V gene lost 2 bases and the J gene lost 4 bases, with 10 bases spanning the gap. The CDR3 loop reads CASSFTRGNQPQHF. The CDR3 DNA reads as TGTGCCAGCAGCTTCACGCGGGGGAATCAGCCCCAGCATTTT.

This clone was recorded a few times. The J gene is TRBJ2-1, the V gene TRBV7-9; TRBD2 aligns across 7 bases. Germline CDR1 and CDR2: SEHNR and FQNEAQ (reference sequence). Trimming took 3 bases from V and 4 from J; bases not matched to a gene: 3. The CDR3 has 14 residues. CDR3 in amino acids: CASSLQRGYNEQFF. CDR3 bases: TGTGCCAGCAGCTTGCAGCGGGGTTACAATGAGCAGTTCTTC.

The chain is built from TRBV12-3 or TRBV12-4 and TRBJ2-2; 8 nucleotides match TRBD1. The CDR3 runs 13 residues. V gave up 5 bases and J gave up 6 bases; unmatched junction bases: 2. For the CDR3, the DNA is TGTGCCAGCAGTCGGACAGGGCCCGGGGAGCTGTTTTTT. Amino acids: CASSRTGPGELFF.

J is TRBJ2-3 and V is TRBV7-9, with TRBD2 identical over 9 bases. The CDR3 totals 16 residues. After removal of 1 base from V and 3 bases from J, the junction contained 5 bases not matched to a gene. Germline values: CDR1 SEHNR, CDR2 FQNEAQ (reference sequence). Here the CDR3 DNA reads TGTGCCAGCAGCTTAGTAACAGGACTAGCGACAGATACGCAGTATTTT. Protein product: CASSLVTGLATDTQYF.